Following are 17 T cell receptor beta chains from one sample sequenced in a study of cytomegalovirus exposure and HLA in healthy donors. Both 60 Vbeta primers and 13 Jbeta primers went into the PCR. Produced via immunoSEQ multiplex PCR; TCRdb's table is partial and in-frame only. This table has more than 100,000 clones, approximately 77% appearing once. The sample comprised PBMCs. The receptors shown here come from a woman in her 40s in good health and CMV-seronegative.

This clone was counted only a few times. The rearrangement joins TRBV18 to TRBJ1-1; D remains ambiguous. Trimming took 3 bases from V and 4 from J, leaving 9 bases between them. Looked up from germline, CDR1 is KGHSH and CDR2 is LQKENI. The CDR3 length is 13 residues. In DNA, the CDR3 is TGTGCCAGCTCACCCCCTGTAATCACTGAAGCTTTCTTT. Protein sequence: CASSPPVITEAFF.

This sequence joins TRBV7-2 and TRBJ1-4; no reliable D call. V shed 5 bases and J shed 7 bases, with 8 bases lying between them. Germline-derived CDR1 and CDR2 are SGHTA and FQGNSA. The CDR3 totals 12 residues. The CDR3 sequence is CASSPQREKLFF. The CDR3 coding sequence is TGTGCCAGCAGCCCGCAGCGTGAAAAACTGTTTTTT.

The chain couples TRBV6-5 to TRBJ1-3, with 8 bases that match TRBD1. The germline gives CDR1 MNHEY, CDR2 SVGAGI. Unmatched junction bases numbered 7, after V lost 2 bases and J lost 4 bases. The length of the CDR3 is 16 residues. CDR3 protein: CASSYLDRGLGNTIYF. The CDR3 nucleotides read TGTGCCAGCAGTTACCTCGACAGGGGACTCGGAAACACCATATATTTT.

V is TRBV11-3 and J is TRBJ2-7; the match to TRBD1 covers 9 bases. CDR3 length: 17 residues. Trimming took 2 bases from V and 7 from J; bases not matched to a gene: 15. Germline V lookup: CDR1 SGHNT, CDR2 YENEEA. Here the CDR3 reads CASSLPQGAAFGGEQYF. CDR3 sequence (DNA): TGTGCCAGCAGCTTACCACAGGGGGCTGCCTTCGGTGGGGAGCAGTACTTC.

This clone was counted a single time. The rearrangement links TRBV6-1 to TRBJ1-1; 9 bases match TRBD1. Germline values: CDR1 MNHNS, CDR2 SASEGT. V shed 3 bases, J shed 0 bases, and the junction held 8 bases outside the gene matches. The CDR3 sequence is 17 residues long. The CDR3 coding sequence is TGTGCCAGCAGTGAGGGGGGACAGGGAAAAATGAACACTGAAGCTTTCTTT. This codes for CASSEGGQGKMNTEAFF.

The chain has TRBV5-4 and TRBJ2-3; TRBD2 matches at 8 bases. Unmatched junction bases numbered 4, after V lost 2 bases and J lost 2 bases. This CDR3 is built from 15 residues. Per the germline V gene, CDR1 is SGHNT and CDR2 is YYREEE (reference sequence). The CDR3 DNA follows: TGTGCCAGCAGCTTTCCGGGGGGGCTCACAGATACGCAGTATTTT. It encodes CASSFPGGLTDTQYF.

This chain uses TRBV11-2 with TRBJ1-2; no definite D call. CDR1 and CDR2 (germline): SGHAT, FQNNGV. V was trimmed by 5 bases and J by 4 bases, leaving 11 bases between them. This CDR3 is built from 13 residues. The CDR3 region is CASSPTGGYGYTF. CDR3 DNA sequence: TGTGCCAGCAGCCCCACCGGTGGCTATGGCTACACCTTC.

This chain connects TRBV19 to TRBJ2-5; 10 nucleotides line up with TRBD1. Trimming at V came to 4 bases and at J to 5 bases, leaving 4 bases not matched to a gene. CDR1 and CDR2 from the germline V gene are LNHDA and SQIVND (reference sequence). The CDR3 is 14 amino acids. CDR3 nucleotide sequence: TGTGCCAGTAGTACCCCGGGACAGGGGGAGACCCAGTACTTC. As protein: CASSTPGQGETQYF. The full variable domain, rest sourced from reference TRBV19 and TRBJ2-5, is DGGITQSPKYLFRKEGQNVTLSCEQNLNHDAMYWYRQDPGQGLRLIYYSQIVNDFQKGDIAEGYSVSREKKESFPLTVTSAQKNPTAFYLCASSTPGQGETQYFGPGTRLLVL.

The chain links TRBV5-6 to TRBJ1-1, with D maybe TRBD1 (5 bases). V lost 2 bases and J lost 4, with 12 bases in between. CDR3 size: 14 residues. From germline, CDR1 is SGHDT and CDR2 YYEEEE. The CDR3 loop reads CASSFPGRITEAFF. The CDR3 DNA reads TGTGCCAGCAGCTTCCCAGGGAGGATCACTGAAGCTTTCTTT.

The table lists this clone with a count of one. The chain couples TRBV28 to TRBJ2-5, with TRBD1 as a possible D gene (5 bases). Germline V gene data show CDR1 as MDHEN and CDR2 as SYDVKM. Trimming stripped 6 bases from V and 0 bases from J, with 14 bases between. This CDR3 comprises 15 residues. This CDR3 reads CASSPRTPYQETQYF. The DNA for the CDR3 is TGTGCCAGCAGCCCTCGGACACCGTACCAAGAGACCCAGTACTTC.

The V gene is TRBV6-4, the J gene TRBJ1-1, with D unclear. Per the germline V gene, CDR1 is MRHNA and CDR2 is SNTAGT. V was shortened by 0 bases and J by 1 base, with 6 bases between the two germline ends. The CDR3 has 14 residues. The CDR3 region is CASSDSQSNTEAFF. In DNA form, the CDR3 reads TGTGCCAGCAGTGACTCCCAATCGAACACTGAAGCTTTCTTT.

The chain has TRBV7-9 and TRBJ2-5; D ambiguous. CDR3 length equals 12 residues. Looked up from germline, CDR1 is SEHNR and CDR2 is FQNEAQ (reference sequence). The V and J ends lost 5 bases and 5 bases respectively, with 9 bases between them. Written as DNA, the CDR3 is TGTGCCAGCAGCCCCGTGAGGGAGACCCAGTACTTC. It translates to CASSPVRETQYF.

This clone is labeled as medium-sized. This chain joins TRBV14 and TRBJ1-1; 7 nucleotides agree with TRBD1. J was trimmed by 3 bases and V by 4 bases; bases with no gene match: 5. Germline V gives CDR1 SGHDN, CDR2 FVKESK. This CDR3 is built from 14 residues. The CDR3 reads CASSLLGQDTEAFF. In nucleotides, the CDR3 is TGTGCCAGCAGCCTTCTAGGACAGGACACTGAAGCTTTCTTT.

This chain joins TRBV9 and TRBJ2-5; D perhaps matches TRBD2 (6 bases). CDR3 length: 15 residues. Germline CDR1 reads SGDLS; CDR2 reads YYNGEE. V lost 3 bases and J 2 bases, leaving 14 bases between the germline ends. Here the CDR3 DNA reads TGTGCCAGCAGCGAGGGACTTCGAGGACAAGAGACCCAGTACTTC. The encoded protein is CASSEGLRGQETQYF.

CDR3: CASSIARGRRTNQPQHF. DNA for the CDR3: TGTGCCAGTAGTATAGCCCGAGGGCGACGTACTAATCAGCCCCAGCATTTT. The chain joins TRBV19 to TRBJ1-5, with D uncertain. Looked up from germline, CDR1 is LNHDA and CDR2 is SQIVND (reference sequence). This CDR3 region has 17 residues. Trimming left V 1 base short and J 4 bases short, with 17 bases between.

CDR3 sequence: CASSEARSNEAFF. The CDR3 DNA follows: TGTGCCAGCAGCGAGGCGAGGTCTAATGAAGCTTTCTTT. J is TRBJ1-1 and V is TRBV9; D gene ambiguous. This CDR3 has 13 residues. Germline assignment: CDR1 SGDLS and CDR2 YYNGEE. V was pared by 3 bases and J by 7 bases, with 13 bases between.

The V gene is TRBV5-4, the J gene TRBJ1-1, with no clear D. Looked up from germline, CDR1 is SGHNT and CDR2 is YYREEE (reference sequence). CDR3 size: 13 residues. The ends were cut back, 2 bases at V and 5 bases at J, with 10 bases in the middle. The CDR3 sequence is CASSFGRITEAFF. The CDR3 region has the DNA TGTGCCAGCAGCTTTGGCAGAATAACTGAAGCTTTCTTT.